This note documents a single T cell receptor beta chain sequence. The data stem from a study of technical replicates of blood from a handful of donors. Per the germline V gene, CDR1 is SGHDT and CDR2 is YYEEEE. The CDR3 is 15 amino acids. The germline V and J ends were trimmed by 1 base and 3 bases, with 12 bases remaining between them. The repertoire was sequenced with immunoSEQ multiplex PCR; TCRdb's copy has only in-frame clones and lacks some. The top ten clones hold 4.7% of a sample with fewer than 85,000 clones, approximately 91% of them seen once. The V and J genes are TRBV5-6 and TRBJ2-3; D unresolved. The origin of this receptor is a human donor in good health. Some clones in this sample may be carry-over from other donors' samples. The source material was PBMCs. CDR3 loop: CASSLFVVSTDTQYF. The DNA of the CDR3 is TGTGCCAGCAGCTTGTTCGTAGTCTCTACAGATACGCAGTATTTT.